This T cell receptor beta chain comes out of a study of T-cell reconstitution after alpha-beta-depleted transplantation in children. Whole-study findings and limits: Several hundred expanded graft clones reportedly gave rise to the alpha-beta T cells present about two months after transplant. One year post-transplant, T-cell counts and diversity were largely derived from T cells produced anew.

A remark on this clonotype: What it binds is not known.

The authors prepared the TCRbeta library with unique molecular identifiers. TCRdb reprocessed the PCR reads with MiXCR, giving one entry per CDR3 protein. The table has around 800,000 distinct CDR3 sequences, less than 20% seen once. The trim removed 1 base at V and 6 bases at J, leaving 9 bases unmatched. This CDR3 has 16 residues. The V gene's germline CDR1 is DFQATT and CDR2 SNEGSKA (reference sequence). The sequence came from a male patient younger than 18 who had a stem cell transplant for acute lymphoblastic leukemia, so the T cells may come from the graft donor. The sequenced sample was PBMCs, mostly from graft donor cells, obtained 360 days after TCRalphabeta/CD19-depleted stem cell transplant. The chain is built from TRBV20-1 and TRBJ1-6, with 7 bases identical to TRBD1. The CDR3 reads CSARVKGGGRNSPLHF. The CDR3 nucleotides are TGCAGTGCTAGAGTCAAGGGAGGGGGCCGTAATTCACCCCTCCACTTT.